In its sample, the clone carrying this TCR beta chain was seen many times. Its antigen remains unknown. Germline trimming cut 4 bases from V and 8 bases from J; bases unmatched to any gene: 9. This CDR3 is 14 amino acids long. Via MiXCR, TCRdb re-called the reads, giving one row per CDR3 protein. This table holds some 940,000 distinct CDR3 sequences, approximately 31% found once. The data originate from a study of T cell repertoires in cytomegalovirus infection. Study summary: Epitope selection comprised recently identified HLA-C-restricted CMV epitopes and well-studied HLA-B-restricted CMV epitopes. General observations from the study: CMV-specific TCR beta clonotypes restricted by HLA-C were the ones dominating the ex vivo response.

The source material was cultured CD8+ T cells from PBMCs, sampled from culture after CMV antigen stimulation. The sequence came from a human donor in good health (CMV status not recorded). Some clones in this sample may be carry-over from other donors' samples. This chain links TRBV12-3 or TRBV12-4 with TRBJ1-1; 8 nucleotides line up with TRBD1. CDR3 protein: CASSSGQGGSEAFF. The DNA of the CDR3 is TGTGCCAGCAGTTCAGGACAGGGTGGGAGCGAAGCTTTCTTT.